One sample yielded the 9 T cell receptor beta chains listed below, sequenced in a study of identical twins. One entry per CDR3 protein results from TCRdb running MiXCR on the 5' RACE reads. Here the sample spans roughly 630,000 distinct CDR3 sequences, under 8.5% being singletons. The sample was also reused in another study, on yellow fever vaccine responses in identical twins.

Specimen: PBMCs. The receptors originated from a woman under 30 in good health.

The chain combines TRBV5-1 with TRBJ2-2; TRBD1 aligns across 8 bases. Germline CDR1 is SGHRS and CDR2 is YFSETQ. V lost 4 bases and J lost 4; bases outside the gene matches: 9. The CDR3 runs to 16 residues. The CDR3 loop is CASSGGTGSTTGELFF. DNA of the CDR3: TGCGCCAGCAGCGGCGGGACAGGTTCGACCACCGGGGAGCTGTTTTTT.

This clonotype was seen at least ten times. The chain couples TRBV3-1 to TRBJ1-1, with D hard to call. The V and J ends lost 6 bases and 1 base respectively, with 9 bases between them. The CDR3 runs to 13 residues. Germline V lookup: CDR1 LGHDT, CDR2 YNNKEL (reference sequence). CDR3 in DNA: TGTGCCAGCAGTCCGGGAACGAACACTGAAGCTTTCTTT. Amino acid sequence: CASSPGTNTEAFF.

This clonotype was picked up a small number of times. This rearrangement joins TRBV20-1 to TRBJ2-5, with 7 bases aligning to TRBD1. The V and J ends lost 6 bases and 1 base, in that order; junction bases with no gene match: 11. The CDR3 has 15 residues. Germline V gives CDR1 DFQATT, CDR2 SNEGSKA (reference sequence). DNA of the CDR3: TGCAGTGCCAAACCCCAGACAGGGACCCAAGAGACCCAGTACTTC. It translates to CSAKPQTGTQETQYF.

The CDR3: CASSPLGGQGGRETQYF. Here the CDR3 DNA reads TGTGCCAGCAGTCCCCTAGGGGGACAGGGAGGCCGAGAGACCCAGTACTTC. The rearrangement uses TRBV28 and TRBJ2-5; 9 bases are a match to TRBD1. The V segment lost 5 bases and the J segment 4 bases; nucleotides outside the gene matches: 14. CDR3 length: 17 amino acids. CDR1 is MDHEN and CDR2 is SYDVKM in the germline V gene.

This clonotype was detected ten times or more. The rearrangement joins TRBV12-3 or TRBV12-4 to TRBJ2-1; TRBD1 agrees at 9 bases. The J segment lost 10 bases and the V segment lost 6 bases, leaving 7 bases of the junction unmatched. The CDR3 extends over 13 amino acids. The CDR3 sequence is CASRRTGAGEQFF. As DNA, the CDR3 is TGTGCCAGCAGGAGGACAGGGGCCGGGGAGCAGTTCTTC.

This clonotype was picked up a small number of times. This chain links TRBV11-2 with TRBJ2-5; either TRBD1 or TRBD2 may supply D (7 bases each). Germline V CDR1 and CDR2: SGHAT, FQNNGV. V gave up 1 base and J gave up 5 bases, with 17 bases separating them. The CDR3 has 16 amino acids. The CDR3 DNA is TGTGCCAGCAGCTTAGCCCAGGGGGGGATGTTGGAGACCCAGTACTTC. Protein sequence: CASSLAQGGMLETQYF.

This clonotype was seen at least ten times. CDR3 DNA: TGCAGTGCTAGCCGTAGAATCCCGGGACTGATGCTAGATACGCAGTATTTT. Amino acids: CSASRRIPGLMLDTQYF. The chain joins TRBV20-1 to TRBJ2-3; D is perhaps TRBD2 (6 bases). CDR1 is DFQATT, CDR2 SNEGSKA, per germline (reference sequence). V gave up 3 bases and J gave up 5 bases, with 24 bases separating them. The CDR3 has 17 residues.

V usage is TRBV5-5 and J usage is TRBJ2-7; D uncertain. Germline CDR1 is SGHKS and CDR2 is YYEKEE (reference sequence). CDR3 length: 11 residues. V dropped 3 bases and J dropped 9 bases, with 10 bases sitting between them. CDR3 nucleotide sequence: TGTGCCAGCAGCTATGGAGAGCGGCAGTACTTC. It codes for CASSYGERQYF.

This clonotype was seen only a few times. V gene TRBV24-1 combines with J gene TRBJ2-1; 12 bases map to TRBD2. Germline CDR1 is KGHDR and CDR2 is SFDVKD. The length of the CDR3 is 16 residues. Trimming cost V 7 bases and J 6 bases; bases outside gene matches: 9. The CDR3: CATSKPSGGAGNEQFF. The CDR3 DNA sequence: TGTGCCACCAGCAAGCCTAGCGGGGGGGCGGGCAATGAGCAGTTCTTC.